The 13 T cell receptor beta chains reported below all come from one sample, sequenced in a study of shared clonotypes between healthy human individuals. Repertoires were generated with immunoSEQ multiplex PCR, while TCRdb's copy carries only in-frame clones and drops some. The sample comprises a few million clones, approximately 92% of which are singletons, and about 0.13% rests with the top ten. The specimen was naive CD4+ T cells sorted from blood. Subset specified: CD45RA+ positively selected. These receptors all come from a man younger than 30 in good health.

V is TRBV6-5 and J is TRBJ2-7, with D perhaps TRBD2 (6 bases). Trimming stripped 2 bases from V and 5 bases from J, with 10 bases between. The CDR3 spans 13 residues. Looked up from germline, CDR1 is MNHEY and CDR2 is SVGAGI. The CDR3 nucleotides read TGTGCCAGCAGTTACCCAGGGAGGAACGAGCAGTACTTC. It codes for CASSYPGRNEQYF.

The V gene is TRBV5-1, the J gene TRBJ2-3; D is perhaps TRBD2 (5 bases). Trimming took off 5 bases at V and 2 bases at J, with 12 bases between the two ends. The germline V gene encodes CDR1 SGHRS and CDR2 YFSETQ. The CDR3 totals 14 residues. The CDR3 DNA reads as TGCGCCAGCAGTGAGGGCCCCCACACAGATACGCAGTATTTT. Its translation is CASSEGPHTDTQYF.

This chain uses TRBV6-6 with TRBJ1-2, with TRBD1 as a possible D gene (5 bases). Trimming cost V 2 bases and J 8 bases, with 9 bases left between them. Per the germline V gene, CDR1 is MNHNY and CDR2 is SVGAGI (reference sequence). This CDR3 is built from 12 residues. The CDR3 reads CASSYQGRGYTF. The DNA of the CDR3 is TGTGCCAGCAGTTACCAGGGCCGCGGCTACACCTTC.

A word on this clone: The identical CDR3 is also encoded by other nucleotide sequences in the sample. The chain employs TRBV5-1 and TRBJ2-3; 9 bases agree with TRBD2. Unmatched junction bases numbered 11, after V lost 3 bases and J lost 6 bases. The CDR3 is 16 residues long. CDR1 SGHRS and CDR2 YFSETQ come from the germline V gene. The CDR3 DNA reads TGCGCCAGCAGCTCAGGATTAGCGGGGGCCGTCGATACGCAGTATTTT. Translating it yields CASSSGLAGAVDTQYF. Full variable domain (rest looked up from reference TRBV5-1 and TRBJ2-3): KAGVTQTPRYLIKTRGQQVTLSCSPISGHRSVSWYQQTPGQGLQFLFEYFSETQRNKGNFPGRFSGRQFSNSRSEMNVSTLELGDSALYLCASSSGLAGAVDTQYFGPGTRLTVL.

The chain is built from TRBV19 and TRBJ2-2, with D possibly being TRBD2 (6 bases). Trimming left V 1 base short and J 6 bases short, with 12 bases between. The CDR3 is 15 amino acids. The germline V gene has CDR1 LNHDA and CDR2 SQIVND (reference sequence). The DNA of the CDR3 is TGTGCCAGTAGTATAGGGCGGGACCGGCCCGGGGAGCTGTTTTTT. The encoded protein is CASSIGRDRPGELFF.

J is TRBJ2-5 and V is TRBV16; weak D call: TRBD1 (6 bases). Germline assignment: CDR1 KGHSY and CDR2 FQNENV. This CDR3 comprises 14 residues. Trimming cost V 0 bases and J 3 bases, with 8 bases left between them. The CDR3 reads CASSQSRGKETQYF. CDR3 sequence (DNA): TGTGCCAGCAGCCAATCAAGGGGGAAAGAGACCCAGTACTTC.

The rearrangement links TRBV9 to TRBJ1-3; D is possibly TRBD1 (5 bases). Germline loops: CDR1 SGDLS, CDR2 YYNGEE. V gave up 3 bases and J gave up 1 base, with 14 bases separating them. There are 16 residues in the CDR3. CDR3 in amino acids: CASSGQMGGSGNTIYF. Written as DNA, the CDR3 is TGTGCCAGCAGCGGTCAGATGGGGGGTTCTGGAAACACCATATATTTT.

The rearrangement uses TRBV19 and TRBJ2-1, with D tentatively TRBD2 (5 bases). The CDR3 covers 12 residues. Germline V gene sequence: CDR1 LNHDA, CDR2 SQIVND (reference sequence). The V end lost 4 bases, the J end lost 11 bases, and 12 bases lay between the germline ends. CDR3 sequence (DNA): TGTGCCAGTAGTACCCGGGATGGAAAGCAGTTCTTC. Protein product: CASSTRDGKQFF.

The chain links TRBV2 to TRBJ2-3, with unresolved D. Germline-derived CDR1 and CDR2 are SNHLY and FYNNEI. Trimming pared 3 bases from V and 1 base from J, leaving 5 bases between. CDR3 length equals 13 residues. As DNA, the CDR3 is TGTGCCAGCAGTGACTTCGGCACAGATACGCAGTATTTT. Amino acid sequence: CASSDFGTDTQYF.

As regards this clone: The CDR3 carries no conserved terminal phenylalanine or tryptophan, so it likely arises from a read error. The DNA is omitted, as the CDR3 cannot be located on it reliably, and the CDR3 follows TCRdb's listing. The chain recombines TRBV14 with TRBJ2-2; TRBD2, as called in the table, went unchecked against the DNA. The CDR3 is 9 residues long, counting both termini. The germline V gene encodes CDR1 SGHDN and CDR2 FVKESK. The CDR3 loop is CASSQAELA.

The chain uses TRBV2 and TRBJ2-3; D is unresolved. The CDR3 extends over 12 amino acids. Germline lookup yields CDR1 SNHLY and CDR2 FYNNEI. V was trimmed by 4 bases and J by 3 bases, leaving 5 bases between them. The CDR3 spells CASSVVTDTQYF. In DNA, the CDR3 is TGTGCCAGCAGTGTAGTAACAGATACGCAGTATTTT.

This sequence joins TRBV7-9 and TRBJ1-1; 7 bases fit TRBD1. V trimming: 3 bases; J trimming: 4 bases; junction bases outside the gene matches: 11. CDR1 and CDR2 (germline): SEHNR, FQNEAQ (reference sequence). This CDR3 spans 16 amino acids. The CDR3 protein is CASSLYLTGLGTEAFF. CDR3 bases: TGTGCCAGCAGCTTGTATCTGACAGGGTTGGGCACTGAAGCTTTCTTT.

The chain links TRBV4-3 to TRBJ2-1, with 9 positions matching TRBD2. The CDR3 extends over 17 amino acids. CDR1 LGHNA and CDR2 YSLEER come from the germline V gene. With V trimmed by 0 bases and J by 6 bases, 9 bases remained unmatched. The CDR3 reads CASSQDVWREGPNEQFF. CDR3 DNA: TGCGCCAGCAGCCAAGACGTGTGGCGGGAGGGCCCCAATGAGCAGTTCTTC.